This is a list of T cell receptor beta chains from one sample in a study of shared clonotypes between healthy human individuals. Repertoires were generated with immunoSEQ multiplex PCR, while TCRdb's copy carries only in-frame clones and drops some. In the table there are around 1,900,000 clones, 93% of which are singletons. Material: naive CD8+ T cells from PBMCs. The receptor set was obtained from a young man in good health. Some clones in this sample may be carry-over from other donors' samples. Both conserved end residues are part of each CDR3. The order of the fields is J gene, clone size, V gene, D gene, CDR3 protein, CDR3 DNA. D genes are given only for firm matches. Size values are once, few and many counts, or a class for expanded clones, and some rows have none.

J gene: TRBJ2-3; clone size: -; V gene: TRBV11-3; D gene: -; CDR3 protein: CASSRSTDTQYF; CDR3 DNA: TGTGCCAGCAGCAGAAGCACAGATACGCAGTATTTT
J gene: TRBJ2-7; clone size: -; V gene: TRBV5-1; D gene: -; CDR3 protein: CASSWGREGNAYEQYF; CDR3 DNA: TGCGCCAGCAGCTGGGGTAGAGAGGGGAATGCCTACGAGCAGTACTTC
J gene: TRBJ2-7; clone size: -; V gene: TRBV10-2; D gene: -; CDR3 protein: CASSESLQGTYEQYF; CDR3 DNA: TGCGCCAGCAGTGAGTCGCTTCAGGGGACCTACGAGCAGTACTTC
J gene: TRBJ2-1; clone size: -; V gene: TRBV11-1; D gene: -; CDR3 protein: CASSLLGGREWSYNEQFF; CDR3 DNA: TGTGCCAGCAGCTTATTAGGTGGCAGGGAATGGTCCTACAATGAGCAGTTCTTC
J gene: TRBJ2-7; clone size: -; V gene: TRBV4-1; D gene: -; CDR3 protein: CASSQVWGVSNEQYF; CDR3 DNA: TGCGCCAGCAGCCAAGTCTGGGGAGTCAGTAACGAGCAGTACTTC
J gene: TRBJ2-1; clone size: -; V gene: TRBV7-3; D gene: -; CDR3 protein: CASSLSGDLYNEQFF; CDR3 DNA: TGTGCCAGCAGCTTAAGTGGGGACCTTTACAATGAGCAGTTCTTC
J gene: TRBJ2-5; clone size: -; V gene: TRBV29-1; D gene: TRBD1; CDR3 protein: CSVQQGLVLETQYF; CDR3 DNA: TGCAGCGTTCAACAGGGGTTGGTTTTGGAGACCCAGTACTTC
J gene: TRBJ2-3; clone size: -; V gene: TRBV27; D gene: TRBD2; CDR3 protein: CASSSTLLRETDTQYF; CDR3 DNA: TGTGCCAGCAGTTCGACCCTTCTGCGGGAGACAGATACGCAGTATTTT
J gene: TRBJ2-7; clone size: -; V gene: TRBV28; D gene: TRBD1; CDR3 protein: CASSLTGVWYEQYF; CDR3 DNA: TGTGCCAGCAGTTTGACAGGGGTTTGGTACGAGCAGTACTTC
J gene: TRBJ1-4; clone size: -; V gene: TRBV4-1; D gene: -; CDR3 protein: CASSQGASTNEKLFF; CDR3 DNA: TGCGCCAGCAGCCAAGGGGCCTCAACTAATGAAAAACTGTTTTTT
J gene: TRBJ1-4; clone size: -; V gene: TRBV4-1; D gene: -; CDR3 protein: CASSREEITASNEKLFF; CDR3 DNA: TGCGCCAGCAGCCGCGAGGAAATTACAGCCAGTAATGAAAAACTGTTTTTT
J gene: TRBJ2-7; clone size: -; V gene: TRBV19; D gene: -; CDR3 protein: CASSIGGSREQYF; CDR3 DNA: TGTGCCAGTAGTATCGGGGGTTCACGCGAGCAGTACTTC
J gene: TRBJ2-7; clone size: -; V gene: TRBV4-3; D gene: -; CDR3 protein: CASSHSGTYPYEQYF; CDR3 DNA: TGCGCCAGCAGCCACTCCGGGACTTATCCCTACGAGCAGTACTTC
J gene: TRBJ2-7; clone size: -; V gene: TRBV5-1; D gene: -; CDR3 protein: CASSSGPVTNYEQYF; CDR3 DNA: TGCGCCAGCAGCTCAGGGCCGGTCACCAACTACGAGCAGTACTTC
J gene: TRBJ2-7; clone size: -; V gene: TRBV6-5; D gene: TRBD1; CDR3 protein: CASSLRGTGGDEQYF; CDR3 DNA: TGTGCCAGCAGCCTACGAGGGACAGGGGGCGACGAGCAGTACTTC
J gene: TRBJ2-1; clone size: -; V gene: TRBV7-9; D gene: TRBD2; CDR3 protein: CASSFPGGDYEQFF; CDR3 DNA: TGTGCCAGCAGCTTCCCCGGGGGGGACTATGAGCAGTTCTTC
J gene: TRBJ1-2; clone size: few; V gene: TRBV18; D gene: -; CDR3 protein: CASSPPGEYGYTF; CDR3 DNA: TGTGCCAGCTCACCACCGGGAGAATATGGCTACACCTTC
J gene: TRBJ2-7; clone size: -; V gene: TRBV6-5; D gene: TRBD1; CDR3 protein: CASSTGQGNEQYF; CDR3 DNA: TGTGCCAGCAGTACCGGACAGGGGAACGAGCAGTACTTC
J gene: TRBJ2-3; clone size: -; V gene: TRBV19; D gene: TRBD2; CDR3 protein: CASSISAGGADTQYF; CDR3 DNA: TGTGCCAGTAGTATCTCGGCGGGAGGGGCAGATACGCAGTATTTT
J gene: TRBJ1-1; clone size: -; V gene: TRBV5-1; D gene: TRBD1; CDR3 protein: CASSLSDRGDTEAFF; CDR3 DNA: TGCGCCAGCAGCTTGTCGGACAGGGGGGACACTGAAGCTTTCTTT
J gene: TRBJ2-7; clone size: -; V gene: TRBV6-4; D gene: TRBD1; CDR3 protein: CASSYRGRPSTCLYEQYF; CDR3 DNA: TGTGCCAGCAGTTACAGGGGGCGACCTAGCACTTGCCTCTACGAGCAGTACTTC
J gene: TRBJ1-1; clone size: few; V gene: TRBV19; D gene: -; CDR3 protein: CGTGTTGWDLNTEAFF; CDR3 DNA: TGTGGGACCGGGACTACAGGTTGGGATCTGAACACTGAAGCTTTCTTT
J gene: TRBJ2-1; clone size: -; V gene: TRBV14; D gene: TRBD2; CDR3 protein: CASSRLAGASYNEQFF; CDR3 DNA: TGTGCCAGCAGCCGACTAGCGGGGGCTTCCTACAATGAGCAGTTCTTC
J gene: TRBJ1-5; clone size: few; V gene: TRBV27; D gene: TRBD1; CDR3 protein: CASSAPRDRGEQPQHF; CDR3 DNA: TGTGCCAGCAGTGCCCCCCGGGACAGGGGGGAACAGCCCCAGCATTTT
J gene: TRBJ1-5; clone size: -; V gene: TRBV6-5; D gene: -; CDR3 protein: CASGLDSYNQPQHF; CDR3 DNA: TGTGCCAGCGGATTGGACAGCTATAATCAGCCCCAGCATTTT
J gene: TRBJ2-1; clone size: -; V gene: TRBV7-9; D gene: TRBD1; CDR3 protein: CATDDRDSYNEQFF; CDR3 DNA: TGTGCCACCGACGACCGGGACAGCTACAATGAGCAGTTCTTC
J gene: TRBJ2-5; clone size: once; V gene: TRBV9; D gene: TRBD1; CDR3 protein: CASSQGAGIETQYF; CDR3 DNA: TGTGCCAGCAGCCAGGGGGCAGGGATTGAGACCCAGTACTTC
J gene: TRBJ2-1; clone size: -; V gene: TRBV6-4; D gene: TRBD1; CDR3 protein: CASSRTGTASYNEQFF; CDR3 DNA: TGTGCCAGCAGTAGGACCGGGACAGCCTCCTACAATGAGCAGTTCTTC
J gene: TRBJ2-1; clone size: -; V gene: TRBV5-6; D gene: TRBD1; CDR3 protein: CASSLAGTGYEQFF; CDR3 DNA: TGTGCCAGCAGCTTGGCTGGGACAGGTTATGAGCAGTTCTTC
J gene: TRBJ2-7; clone size: -; V gene: TRBV11-2; D gene: TRBD2; CDR3 protein: CASSDSGITPYEQYF; CDR3 DNA: TGTGCCAGCAGCGATAGCGGGATTACCCCCTACGAGCAGTACTTC
J gene: TRBJ2-5; clone size: -; V gene: TRBV10-3; D gene: -; CDR3 protein: CAISESNGLALTQYF; CDR3 DNA: TGTGCCATCAGTGAGTCGAACGGCCTAGCCCTGACCCAGTACTTC
J gene: TRBJ1-3; clone size: -; V gene: TRBV11-2; D gene: -; CDR3 protein: CASSLWGAGPSGNTIYF; CDR3 DNA: TGTGCCAGCAGCCTCTGGGGAGCGGGGCCCTCTGGAAACACCATATATTTT
J gene: TRBJ1-2; clone size: -; V gene: TRBV2; D gene: TRBD1; CDR3 protein: CASSSGTESHTF; CDR3 DNA: TGTGCCAGCAGCTCCGGGACAGAATCTCACACCTTC
J gene: TRBJ2-1; clone size: -; V gene: TRBV13; D gene: -; CDR3 protein: CASSGRVGVDYNEQFF; CDR3 DNA: TGTGCCAGCAGCGGCCGGGTCGGGGTGGACTACAATGAGCAGTTCTTC
J gene: TRBJ1-2; clone size: few; V gene: TRBV5-4; D gene: TRBD1; CDR3 protein: CASSPGTGNYGYTF; CDR3 DNA: TGTGCCAGCAGCCCCGGGACAGGGAACTATGGCTACACCTTC
J gene: TRBJ2-5; clone size: -; V gene: TRBV13; D gene: TRBD2; CDR3 protein: CASSLGAGGPEETQYF; CDR3 DNA: TGTGCCAGCAGCTTAGGAGCGGGAGGGCCGGAAGAGACCCAGTACTTC